The 2 T cell receptor beta chains in this list originate from one sample, sequenced in a study of beta chain features in type 1 diabetes. Sequenced material consisted of expressed TCRB transcripts (all of the isolated RNA was reverse transcribed). Clones were sequenced by immunoSEQ multiplex PCR, and TCRdb holds only the in-frame ones, with some missing. The table shows just over 450,000 clones, with 25% to 35% occurring only once. Input material: naive CD4+ T cells from blood. The receptor set was obtained from a man between 18 and 29 years old in good health.

This clone came up a few times. V gene TRBV10-3 combines with J gene TRBJ2-3; 7 bases are shared with TRBD2. Trimming cost V 2 bases and J 4 bases; bases outside gene matches: 6. The CDR3 length is 15 residues. Germline CDR1 reads ENHRY; CDR2 reads SYGVKD. CDR3 in amino acids: CAISETAGEADTQYF. In DNA form, the CDR3 reads TGTGCCATCAGTGAGACTGCGGGAGAGGCAGATACGCAGTATTTT.

The chain has TRBV10-3 and TRBJ2-1; maybe TRBD2 (5 bases). V lost 6 bases and J lost 4, with 7 bases in between. This CDR3 has 12 residues. The V gene's germline CDR1 is ENHRY and CDR2 SYGVKD. CDR3 sequence: CAIRDSYNEQFF. CDR3 DNA: TGTGCCATCAGGGACTCGTACAATGAGCAGTTCTTC.